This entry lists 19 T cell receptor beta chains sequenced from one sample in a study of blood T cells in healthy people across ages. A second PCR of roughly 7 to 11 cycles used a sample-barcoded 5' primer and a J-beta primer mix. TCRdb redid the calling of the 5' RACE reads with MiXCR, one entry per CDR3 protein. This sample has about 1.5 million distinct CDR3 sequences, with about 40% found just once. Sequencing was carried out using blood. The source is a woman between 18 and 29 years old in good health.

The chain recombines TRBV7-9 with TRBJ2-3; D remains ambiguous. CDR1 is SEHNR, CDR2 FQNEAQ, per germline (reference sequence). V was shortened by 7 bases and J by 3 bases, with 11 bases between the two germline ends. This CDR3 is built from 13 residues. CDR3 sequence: CASNGAKTDTQYF. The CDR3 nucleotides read TGTGCCAGCAACGGTGCGAAGACAGATACGCAGTATTTT.

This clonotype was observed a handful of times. CDR3 amino acids: CAISGGKTGELFF. The CDR3 DNA reads TGTGCCATCAGTGGGGGGAAGACCGGGGAGCTGTTTTTT. V usage is TRBV10-3 and J usage is TRBJ2-2; D may match TRBD1 or TRBD2 (5 bases each). CDR1 and CDR2 (germline): ENHRY, SYGVKD. This CDR3 contains 13 residues. V lost 4 bases and J lost 5, with 8 bases in between.

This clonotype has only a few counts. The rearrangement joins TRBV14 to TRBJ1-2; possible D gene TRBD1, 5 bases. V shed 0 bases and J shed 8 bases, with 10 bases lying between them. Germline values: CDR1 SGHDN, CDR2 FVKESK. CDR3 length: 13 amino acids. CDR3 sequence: CASSQEGTWGYTF. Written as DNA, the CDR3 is TGTGCCAGCAGCCAAGAGGGGACCTGGGGCTACACCTTC. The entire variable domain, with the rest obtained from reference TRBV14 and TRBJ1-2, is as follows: EAGVTQFPSHSVIEKGQTVTLRCDPISGHDNLYWYRRVMGKEIKFLLHFVKESKQDESGMPNNRFLAERTGGTYSTLKVQPAELEDSGVYFCASSQEGTWGYTFGSGTRLTVV.

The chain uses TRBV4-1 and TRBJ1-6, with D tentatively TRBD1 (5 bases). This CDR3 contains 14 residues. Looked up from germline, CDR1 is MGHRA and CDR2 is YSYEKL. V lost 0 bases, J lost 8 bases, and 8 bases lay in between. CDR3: CASSQEEGDSPLHF. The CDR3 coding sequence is TGCGCCAGCAGCCAAGAGGAAGGGGATTCACCCCTCCACTTT.

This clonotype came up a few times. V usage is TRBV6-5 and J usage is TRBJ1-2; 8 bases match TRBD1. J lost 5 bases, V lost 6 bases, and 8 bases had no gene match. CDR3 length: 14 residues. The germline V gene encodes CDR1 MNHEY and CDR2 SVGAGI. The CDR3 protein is CASRRTGLVYGYTF. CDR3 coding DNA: TGTGCCAGCAGGCGGACAGGGCTAGTGTATGGCTACACCTTC.

The CDR3 here is CASSLGADRLRETQYF. The CDR3 region has the DNA TGCGCCAGCAGCTTGGGGGCGGACCGGCTTCGGGAGACCCAGTACTTC. The V and J genes are TRBV5-1 and TRBJ2-5; no definite D call. The germline V gene encodes CDR1 SGHRS and CDR2 YFSETQ. The germline V and J ends were trimmed by 0 bases and 5 bases, with 17 bases remaining between them. This CDR3 contains 16 residues.

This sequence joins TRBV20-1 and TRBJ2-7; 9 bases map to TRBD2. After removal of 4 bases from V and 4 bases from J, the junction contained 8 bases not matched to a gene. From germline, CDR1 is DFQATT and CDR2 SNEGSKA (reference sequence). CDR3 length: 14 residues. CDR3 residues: CSAMGLAAVYEQYF. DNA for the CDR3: TGCAGTGCTATGGGACTAGCAGCAGTATACGAGCAGTACTTC.

The CDR3 loop is CASSQALAGELFF. CDR3 nucleotides: TGTGCCAGCAGCCAAGCATTGGCCGGGGAGCTGTTTTTT. The V gene is TRBV4-2, the J gene TRBJ2-2; D unresolved. Germline V gene lookup returns CDR1 LGHNA and CDR2 YNFKEQ. CDR3 size: 13 residues. The V end was cut by 1 base, the J end by 6 bases, with 6 bases between.

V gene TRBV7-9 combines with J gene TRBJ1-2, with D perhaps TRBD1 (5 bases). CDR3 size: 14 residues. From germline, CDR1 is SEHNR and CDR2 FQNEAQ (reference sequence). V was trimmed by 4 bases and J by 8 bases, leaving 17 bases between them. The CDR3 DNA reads TGTGCCAGCAGCTCTCAGGGTGCACTGAGCGGCTACACCTTC. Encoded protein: CASSSQGALSGYTF. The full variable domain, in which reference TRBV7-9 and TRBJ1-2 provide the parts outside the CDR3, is DTGVSQNPRHKITKRGQNVTFRCDPISEHNRLYWYRQTLGQGPEFLTYFQNEAQLEKSRLLSDRFSAERPKGSFSTLEIQRTEQGDSAMYLCASSSQGALSGYTFGSGTRLTVV.

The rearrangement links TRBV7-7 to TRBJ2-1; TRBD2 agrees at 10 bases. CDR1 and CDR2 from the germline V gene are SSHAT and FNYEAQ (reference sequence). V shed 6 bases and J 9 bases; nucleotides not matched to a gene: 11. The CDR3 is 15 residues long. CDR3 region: CASSLEVVAGGEQFF. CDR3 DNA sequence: TGTGCCAGCAGTCTCGAGGTGGTAGCGGGAGGTGAGCAGTTCTTC.

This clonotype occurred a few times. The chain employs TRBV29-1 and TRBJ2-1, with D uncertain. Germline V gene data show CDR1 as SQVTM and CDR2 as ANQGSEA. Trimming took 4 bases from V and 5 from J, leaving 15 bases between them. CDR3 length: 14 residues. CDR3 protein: CSVGGSYLDNEQFF. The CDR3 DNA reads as TGCAGCGTTGGCGGCAGTTATCTCGACAATGAGCAGTTCTTC.

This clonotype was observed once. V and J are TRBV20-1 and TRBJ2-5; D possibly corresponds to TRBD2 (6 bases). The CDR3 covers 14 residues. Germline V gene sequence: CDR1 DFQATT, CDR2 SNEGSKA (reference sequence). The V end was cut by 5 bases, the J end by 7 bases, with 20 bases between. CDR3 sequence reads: CSAPASGRGGTQYF. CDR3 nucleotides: TGCAGTGCTCCCGCTTCCGGGAGAGGAGGGACCCAGTACTTC.

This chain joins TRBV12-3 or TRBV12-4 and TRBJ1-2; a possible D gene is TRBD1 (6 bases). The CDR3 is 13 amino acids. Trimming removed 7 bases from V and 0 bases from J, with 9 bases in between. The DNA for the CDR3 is TGTGCCAGCACCCGGACAGCTAACTATGGCTACACCTTC. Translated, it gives CASTRTANYGYTF.

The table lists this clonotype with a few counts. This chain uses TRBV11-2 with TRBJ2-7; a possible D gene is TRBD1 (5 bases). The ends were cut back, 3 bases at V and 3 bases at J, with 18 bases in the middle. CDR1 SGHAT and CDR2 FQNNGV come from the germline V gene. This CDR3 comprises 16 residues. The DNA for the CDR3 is TGTGCCAGCAGCTTTGGTAAGGCAGGGTTCATCTACGAGCAGTACTTC. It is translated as CASSFGKAGFIYEQYF.

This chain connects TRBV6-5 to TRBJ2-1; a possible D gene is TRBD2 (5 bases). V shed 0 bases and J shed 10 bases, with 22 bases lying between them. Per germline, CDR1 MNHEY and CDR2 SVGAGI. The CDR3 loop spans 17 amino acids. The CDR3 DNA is TGTGCCAGCAGTTACTCGAGGCTAGAGGGCGGTGGTGACGAGCAGTTCTTC. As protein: CASSYSRLEGGGDEQFF.

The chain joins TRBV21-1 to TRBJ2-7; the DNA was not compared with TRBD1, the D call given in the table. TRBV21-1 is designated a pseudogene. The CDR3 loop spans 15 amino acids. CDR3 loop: CASSIRTGRGWEQYF. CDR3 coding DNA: TGTGCCAGCAGCATCCGGACAGGCCGGGGTTGGGAGCAGTACTTC.

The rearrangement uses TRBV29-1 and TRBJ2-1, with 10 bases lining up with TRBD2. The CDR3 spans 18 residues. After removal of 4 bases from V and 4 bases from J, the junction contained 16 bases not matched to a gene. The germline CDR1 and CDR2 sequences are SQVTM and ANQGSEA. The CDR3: CSVGGGESRTSGYNEQFF. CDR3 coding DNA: TGCAGCGTTGGTGGGGGGGAATCCCGGACTAGCGGATACAATGAGCAGTTCTTC.

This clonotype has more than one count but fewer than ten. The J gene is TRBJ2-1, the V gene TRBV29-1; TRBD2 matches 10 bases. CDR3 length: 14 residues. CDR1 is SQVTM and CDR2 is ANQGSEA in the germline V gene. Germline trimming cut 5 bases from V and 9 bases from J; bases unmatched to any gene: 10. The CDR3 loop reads CSVLGVAGGGEQFF. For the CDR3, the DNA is TGCAGCGTTCTCGGAGTAGCGGGGGGTGGTGAGCAGTTCTTC.

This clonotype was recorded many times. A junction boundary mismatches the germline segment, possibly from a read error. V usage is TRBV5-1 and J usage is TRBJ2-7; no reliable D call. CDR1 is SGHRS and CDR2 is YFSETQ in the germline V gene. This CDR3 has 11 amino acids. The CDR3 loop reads CASSTAYEQYF. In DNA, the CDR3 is TGTGCCAGCAGCACCGCCTACGAGCAGTACTTC.